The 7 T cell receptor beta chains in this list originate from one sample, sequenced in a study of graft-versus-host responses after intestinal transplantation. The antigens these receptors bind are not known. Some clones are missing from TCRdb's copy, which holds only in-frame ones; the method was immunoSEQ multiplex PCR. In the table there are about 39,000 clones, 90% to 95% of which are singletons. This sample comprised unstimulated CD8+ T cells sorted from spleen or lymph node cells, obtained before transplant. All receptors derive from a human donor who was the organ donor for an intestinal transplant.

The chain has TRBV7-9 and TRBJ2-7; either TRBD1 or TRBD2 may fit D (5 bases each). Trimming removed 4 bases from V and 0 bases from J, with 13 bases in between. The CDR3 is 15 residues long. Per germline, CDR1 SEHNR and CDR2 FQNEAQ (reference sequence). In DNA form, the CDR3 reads TGTGCCAGCAGCTCACGGACGGGGACCTCCTACGAGCAGTACTTC. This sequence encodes CASSSRTGTSYEQYF.

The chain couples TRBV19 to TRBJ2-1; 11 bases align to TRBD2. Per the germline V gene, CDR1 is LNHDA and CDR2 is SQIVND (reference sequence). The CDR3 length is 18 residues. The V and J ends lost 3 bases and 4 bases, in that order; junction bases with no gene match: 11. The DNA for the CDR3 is TGTGCCAGTAGTATTTGGGCGGCCGGGACTAGCGGATACAATGAGCAGTTCTTC. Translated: CASSIWAAGTSGYNEQFF. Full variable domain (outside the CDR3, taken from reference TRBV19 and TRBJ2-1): DGGITQSPKYLFRKEGQNVTLSCEQNLNHDAMYWYRQDPGQGLRLIYYSQIVNDFQKGDIAEGYSVSREKKESFPLTVTSAQKNPTAFYLCASSIWAAGTSGYNEQFFGPGTRLTVL.

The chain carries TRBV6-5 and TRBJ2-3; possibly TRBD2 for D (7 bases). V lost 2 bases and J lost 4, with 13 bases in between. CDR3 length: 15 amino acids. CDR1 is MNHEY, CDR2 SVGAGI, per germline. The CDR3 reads CASSYEGGPADTQYF. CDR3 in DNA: TGTGCCAGCAGTTACGAGGGGGGGCCGGCAGATACGCAGTATTTT.

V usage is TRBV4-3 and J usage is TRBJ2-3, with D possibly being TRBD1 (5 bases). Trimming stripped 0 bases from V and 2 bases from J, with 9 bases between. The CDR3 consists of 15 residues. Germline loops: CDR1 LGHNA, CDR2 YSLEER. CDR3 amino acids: CASSQDDSITDTQYF. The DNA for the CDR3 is TGCGCCAGCAGCCAAGATGACAGCATCACAGATACGCAGTATTTT.

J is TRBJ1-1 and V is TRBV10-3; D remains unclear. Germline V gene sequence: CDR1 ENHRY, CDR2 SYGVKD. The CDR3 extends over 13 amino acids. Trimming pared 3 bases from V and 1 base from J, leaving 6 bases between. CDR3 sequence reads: CAISDRRNTEAFF. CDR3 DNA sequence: TGTGCCATCAGTGACCGGCGGAACACTGAAGCTTTCTTT.

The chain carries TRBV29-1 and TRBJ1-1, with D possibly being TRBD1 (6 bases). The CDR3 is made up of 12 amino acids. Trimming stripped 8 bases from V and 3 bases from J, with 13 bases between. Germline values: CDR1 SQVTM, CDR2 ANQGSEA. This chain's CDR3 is CSLMTGDTEAFF. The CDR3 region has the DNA TGCAGCCTAATGACAGGAGACACTGAAGCTTTCTTT.

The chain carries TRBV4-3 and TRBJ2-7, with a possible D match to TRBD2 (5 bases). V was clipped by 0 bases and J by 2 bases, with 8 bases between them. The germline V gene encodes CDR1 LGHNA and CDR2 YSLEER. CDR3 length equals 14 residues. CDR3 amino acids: CASSQEVGTYEQYF. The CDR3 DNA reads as TGCGCCAGCAGCCAAGAGGTCGGGACCTACGAGCAGTACTTC.